These 30 T cell receptor beta chains were sequenced from one sample in a study of regulatory T cells in long-lasting Graves disease. The time point is: newly diagnosed GD, antithyroid drugs for less than 3 months. The TCR library used RNA extracted from PBMCs. Libraries of TCR beta came from iRepertoire HTBI primers plus Arm-PCR of CDR3 regions. TCRdb ran MiXCR on the multiplex PCR reads and lists one entry per CDR3 protein. Of around 250,000 distinct CDR3 sequences in the sample, 20% were seen once. Material: peripheral blood mononuclear cells (PBMCs), obtained at new diagnosis, from a patient treated with antithyroid drugs. Receptor source: a female donor with Graves disease.

The V call is TRBV20-1, the J call TRBJ2-4; 8 bases match TRBD1. The J call may be in error: the DNA end matches TRBJ2-5 better. The CDR3 totals 13 residues. CDR1 and CDR2 (germline): DFQATT, SNEGSKA (reference sequence). CDR3: CSARPGGGETQYF. CDR3 DNA: TGCAGTGCTAGACCAGGGGGCGGGGAGACCCAGTACTTC.

This clonotype was seen only a few times. The rearrangement uses TRBV12-3 or TRBV12-4 and TRBJ2-7; perhaps TRBD2 as D (6 bases). Trimming shortened V by 6 bases and J by 2 bases, and 17 bases separated the two germline ends. This CDR3 has 15 amino acids. CDR3 nucleotide sequence: TGTGCCAGCAGCCTGCGGCTAGCGACCACCTACGAGCAGTACTTC. Translation gives CASSLRLATTYEQYF.

In the case of this clonotype: At one boundary the junction diverges from the germline segment, which might be a read error. V and J are TRBV15 and TRBJ1-3, with D tentatively TRBD1 (5 bases). The germline V gene has CDR1 LNHNV and CDR2 YYDKDF (reference sequence). The CDR3 sequence is 16 residues long. CDR3 in DNA: TGTGCCGCCAGCAGAGATCTCAGGGTGTCTGGAAACACCATATATTTT. Its protein product is CAASRDLRVSGNTIYF.

As to this clonotype: This sequence is one base from a far larger clone and is likely a read error. The rearrangement joins TRBV11-3 to TRBJ1-5; D remains unclear. The CDR3 contains 13 residues. CDR1 SGHNT and CDR2 YENEEA come from the germline V gene. The CDR3, as DNA: TGTGCCAGCAGCTGGGAGAGGGATCAGCCCCAGCGTTTT. As protein: CASSWERDQPQRF. The full variable domain, rest sourced from reference TRBV11-3 and TRBJ1-5, is EAGVVQSPRYKIIEKKQPVAFWCNPISGHNTLYWYLQNLGQGPELLIRYENEEAVDDSQLPKDRFSAERLKGVDSTLKIQPAELGDSAVYLCASSWERDQPQRFGDGTRLSIL.

This clonotype was seen only once. A far larger clone is only one base removed, so a read error is likely. The V call is TRBV12-3 or TRBV12-4, the J call TRBJ2-3; D is undetermined. TRBJ2-1 matches the DNA end more closely, so the J call is doubtful. The CDR3 sequence is 13 residues long. CDR3 sequence: CASAPRWSYEQFF. The CDR3 region has the DNA TGTGCCAGCGCGCCCCGCTGGTCCTACGAGCAGTTCTTC.

Comments on this clonotype: A much larger clonotype is one base distant, so this may be a read error. The rearrangement uses TRBV4-3 and TRBJ1-1, with 8 bases that match TRBD1. CDR3 length: 14 residues. Germline V gives CDR1 LGHNA, CDR2 YSLEER. The CDR3: CAGSQDPGTGEAFF. The DNA for the CDR3 is TGCGCCGGCAGCCAAGATCCCGGGACAGGTGAAGCTTTCTTT.

This clonotype was counted between two and nine times. The chain couples TRBV7-3 to TRBJ2-2; D remains ambiguous. CDR3 length: 13 residues. Germline V gene data show CDR1 as SGHTA and CDR2 as FQGTGA. V was trimmed by 2 bases and J by 6 bases, leaving 7 bases between them. The CDR3 protein is CASSLGPSGELFF. CDR3 bases: TGTGCCAGCAGCTTAGGGCCCTCCGGGGAGCTGTTTTTT. The full variable domain, with the rest looked up from reference TRBV7-3 and TRBJ2-2, is GAGVSQTPSNKVTEKGKYVELRCDPISGHTALYWYRQSLGQGPEFLIYFQGTGAADDSGLPNDRFFAVRPEGSVSTLKIQRTERGDSAVYLCASSLGPSGELFFGEGSRLTVL.

This sequence joins TRBV2 and TRBJ1-1, with a tentative D call TRBD1 (6 bases). Germline V lookup: CDR1 SNHLY, CDR2 FYNNEI. The CDR3 sequence is 15 residues long. Trimming stripped 6 bases from V and 3 bases from J, with 17 bases between. The chain's CDR3 is CASREQGDWDTEAFF. CDR3 in DNA: TGTGCCAGCAGGGAACAGGGAGACTGGGACACTGAAGCTTTCTTT.

This clonotype was detected once. A much larger clonotype is one base distant, so this may be a read error. The CDR3 is CAWSMLSYDEQFF. CDR3 in DNA: TGTGCCTGGAGTATGCTGTCCTACGATGAGCAGTTCTTC. The chain combines TRBV30 with TRBJ2-1, with unresolved D. From germline, CDR1 is GTSNPN and CDR2 SVGIG (reference sequence). The CDR3 spans 13 residues.

With regard to this clonotype: A read error is likely here: a far larger clone is one base away. V gene TRBV12-3 or TRBV12-4 combines with J gene TRBJ2-3; weak D call: TRBD1 (5 bases). Judging by the DNA end, TRBJ2-1 fits better; the J call may be wrong. This CDR3 has 16 residues. The CDR3 DNA reads as TGTGCCAGCAGTACCACATTTCCAGGGTCCACCTACGAGCAGTTCTTC. As protein: CASSTTFPGSTYEQFF.

This clonotype is labeled medium-sized. The V call is TRBV28, the J call TRBJ2-7; D tentatively reads TRBD1 or TRBD2 (5 bases each). CDR1 is MDHEN and CDR2 is SYDVKM in the germline V gene. This CDR3 spans 15 amino acids. Deletions cut 2 bases from V and 3 bases from J, with 14 bases between. The CDR3 nucleotides are TGTGCCAGCAGTTTAATCGGGACGGGTGACTACGAGCAGTACTTC. Residues: CASSLIGTGDYEQYF.

This clonotype came up many times. The chain couples TRBV27 to TRBJ2-1; TRBD1 aligns across 7 bases. This CDR3 contains 13 residues. Germline V lookup: CDR1 MNHEY, CDR2 SMNVEV (reference sequence). J lost 8 bases, V lost 6 bases, and 7 bases had no gene match. This CDR3 reads CASRRQGGDEQFF. The DNA for the CDR3 is TGTGCCAGCAGGAGACAGGGCGGCGATGAGCAGTTCTTC.

This chain uses TRBV28 with TRBJ1-2, with a weak D call TRBD1 (5 bases). The germline V gene encodes CDR1 MDHEN and CDR2 SYDVKM. This CDR3 is built from 17 residues. Trimming pared 2 bases from V and 4 bases from J, leaving 20 bases between. CDR3 bases: TGTGCCAGCAGTTTAGGGTCGTCTGGGGGTCTCGGCTATGGCTACACCTTC. It codes for CASSLGSSGGLGYGYTF.

This clonotype has ten or more counts. The chain has TRBV5-5 and TRBJ1-3, with D possibly TRBD1 on 5 matching bases. Germline CDR1 is SGHKS and CDR2 is YYEKEE (reference sequence). V was trimmed by 2 bases and J by 4 bases, leaving 10 bases between them. The CDR3 is made up of 14 amino acids. The CDR3 bases are TGTGCCAGCAGCTTAGGGGTAGCAGGAAACACCATATATTTT. Protein: CASSLGVAGNTIYF.

This clonotype was counted only a few times. The rearrangement links TRBV19 to TRBJ1-2, with 9 nucleotides matching TRBD1. V trimming: 11 bases; J trimming: 4 bases; junction bases outside the gene matches: 11. Germline V gene sequence: CDR1 LNHDA, CDR2 SQIVND (reference sequence). The CDR3 covers 14 residues. CDR3 amino acids: CASHTGQGFYGYTF. CDR3 bases: TGTGCCTCCCACACGGGACAGGGCTTCTATGGCTACACCTTC.

The chain joins TRBV7-2 to TRBJ2-2, with D uncertain. In germline, CDR1 is SGHTA, CDR2 FQGNSA. The CDR3 has 13 residues. V lost 5 bases and J lost 6, with 10 bases in between. The CDR3 protein is CASSPNVAGELFF. The CDR3 DNA reads as TGTGCCAGCAGCCCGAATGTTGCCGGGGAGCTGTTTTTT.

This clonotype occurred many times. The V call is TRBV6-2 or TRBV6-3, the J call TRBJ2-7; D is possibly TRBD1 (5 bases). This CDR3 spans 11 amino acids. Germline V gene sequence: CDR1 MNHEY, CDR2 SVGEGT. V was pared by 8 bases and J by 3 bases, with 8 bases between. The CDR3 sequence is CASGRDYEQYF. Written as DNA, the CDR3 is TGTGCCAGCGGCAGGGACTACGAGCAGTACTTC.

In regard to this clonotype: The junction departs from germline at one end; a sequencing error may be responsible. This rearrangement joins TRBV5-1 to TRBJ1-2, with D possibly TRBD1 on 5 matching bases. The CDR3 is 14 residues long. In germline, CDR1 is SGHRS, CDR2 YFSETQ. Here the CDR3 reads CASSLAGQGYGCTF. In nucleotides, the CDR3 is TGCGCCAGCAGCTTGGCCGGTCAGGGCTATGGCTGCACCTTC.

This clonotype was seen ten or more times. The gene calls are TRBV10-3 and TRBJ2-7; D is ambiguous. Per the germline V gene, CDR1 is ENHRY and CDR2 is SYGVKD. The V end was cut by 5 bases, the J end by 3 bases, with 8 bases between. The CDR3 spans 12 residues. CDR3 sequence: CAISSSLYEQYF. CDR3 in DNA: TGTGCCATCAGTTCGTCACTCTACGAGCAGTACTTC.

The gene calls are TRBV15 and TRBJ1-6; D is perhaps TRBD1 (6 bases). Germline V gives CDR1 LNHNV, CDR2 YYDKDF (reference sequence). V dropped 1 base and J dropped 0 bases, with 13 bases sitting between them. CDR3 length equals 18 residues. DNA for the CDR3: TGTGCCACCAGCAGAGGAGCGACAGGTAGCTCCTATAATTCACCCCTCCACTTT. Translated: CATSRGATGSSYNSPLHF.

This clonotype was counted ten times or more. The chain combines TRBV11-3 with TRBJ2-3; 7 nucleotides line up with TRBD2. This CDR3 spans 15 amino acids. V lost 6 bases, J lost 4 bases, and 10 bases stayed unmatched. Germline V gives CDR1 SGHNT, CDR2 YENEEA. CDR3 in amino acids: CASSPRGGSPDTQYF. In DNA form, the CDR3 reads TGTGCCAGCAGTCCTCGCGGCGGGAGTCCAGATACGCAGTATTTT.

At least ten counts were recorded for this clonotype. This rearrangement joins TRBV5-1 to TRBJ1-5; unclear D gene. Germline CDR1 is SGHRS and CDR2 is YFSETQ. The CDR3 loop spans 15 amino acids. With 4 bases removed from V and 5 bases from J, the gap between germline ends came to 16 bases. CDR3 region: CASSPWAGPDQPQHF. Written as DNA, the CDR3 is TGCGCCAGCAGCCCCTGGGCCGGCCCAGATCAGCCCCAGCATTTT.

This clonotype has at least ten counts. This chain links TRBV18 with TRBJ2-5; 7 bases are shared with TRBD1. The CDR3 has 14 amino acids. J lost 0 bases, V lost 4 bases, and 2 bases had no gene match. Germline CDR1 KGHSH, CDR2 LQKENI. In nucleotides, the CDR3 is TGTGCCAGCTCACTGGGACAGAACCAAGAGACCCAGTACTTC. Its translation: CASSLGQNQETQYF.

This clonotype was seen repeatedly, ten times or more. This chain uses TRBV11-2 with TRBJ1-6; D gene ambiguous. Trimming shortened V by 5 bases and J by 0 bases, and 11 bases separated the two germline ends. This CDR3 spans 16 amino acids. Germline V gives CDR1 SGHAT, CDR2 FQNNGV. Here the CDR3 DNA reads TGTGCCAGCAGCGTGTCAAGGAGCTCCTATAATTCACCCCTCCACTTT. It is translated as CASSVSRSSYNSPLHF.

The chain links TRBV6-1 to TRBJ1-1; the D is unclear. The CDR3 extends over 16 amino acids. Trimming removed 6 bases from V and 2 bases from J, with 19 bases in between. Per germline, CDR1 MNHNS and CDR2 SASEGT. As DNA, the CDR3 is TGTGCCAGCAGCTCAAAAAGGACGAGACCCAACACTGAAGCTTTCTTT. It translates to CASSSKRTRPNTEAFF.

Note on this clonotype: At one of its ends the junction is not consistent with the germline gene, which may arise from a read error. The gene calls are TRBV5-1 and TRBJ1-5; D not certain. There are 15 residues in the CDR3. Germline V gene lookup returns CDR1 SGHRS and CDR2 YFSETQ. The CDR3 reads CASSRSDIGNQPQHF. CDR3 DNA: TGTGCCAGCAGCCGGAGTGACATAGGCAATCAGCCCCAGCATTTT. Full variable domain (outside the CDR3, taken from reference TRBV5-1 and TRBJ1-5): KAGVTQTPRYLIKTRGQQVTLSCSPISGHRSVSWYQQTPGQGLQFLFEYFSETQRNKGNFPGRFSGRQFSNSRSEMNVSTLELGDSALYLCASSRSDIGNQPQHFGDGTRLSIL.

The chain combines TRBV24-1 with TRBJ2-7, with D perhaps given as TRBD1 or TRBD2 (5 bases each). The V gene lost 4 bases and the J gene lost 6 bases, with 9 bases spanning the gap. The CDR3 is made up of 12 amino acids. Germline CDR1 and CDR2: KGHDR and SFDVKD. CDR3 nucleotides: TGTGCCACCAGTGACGGGGCCGGCGAGCAGTACTTC. As protein: CATSDGAGEQYF.

The sample holds a few counts of this clonotype. In nucleotides, the CDR3 is TGTGCCAGCAGCTCGATCAGGGAGTACAGGGAAGCTTTCTTT. Translation: CASSSIREYREAFF. The V and J genes are TRBV7-9 and TRBJ1-1; a possible D gene is TRBD1 (5 bases). V lost 4 bases and J lost 8, with 17 bases in between. Germline CDR1 SEHNR, CDR2 FQNEAQ (reference sequence). The CDR3 totals 14 residues.

This clonotype was observed at least ten times. The V and J genes are TRBV4-1 and TRBJ2-1; 8 nucleotides agree with TRBD2. This CDR3 is built from 19 residues. Looked up from germline, CDR1 is MGHRA and CDR2 is YSYEKL. V lost 3 bases and J lost 1; bases outside the gene matches: 14. In nucleotides, the CDR3 is TGCGCCAGCAGCCATTCGCCCAAAATAGCGGGGCGGTCCTACAATGAGCAGTTCTTC. Its translation: CASSHSPKIAGRSYNEQFF.

Worth noting for this clonotype: This sequence is one base from a far larger clone and is likely a read error. The V gene is TRBV27, the J gene TRBJ2-7; D may be TRBD2 (5 bases). Deletions cut 0 bases from V and 7 bases from J, with 16 bases between. The CDR3 totals 15 residues. CDR1 is MNHEY, CDR2 SMNVEV, per germline (reference sequence). The CDR3 DNA follows: TGTGCCAGCAGTTTATCTTCCGGGGTTGTAGTTGAGCAGTACTTC. Its protein is CASSLSSGVVVEQYF.